What follows is one T cell receptor (beta chain) and its context. Its specificity is unknown. An end of the junction differs from the germline gene, which may be a read error. This entry comes from a study of shared clonotypes between healthy human individuals. Whole-study results and caveats: A limitation of the genetic and exposure-history diversity represented arose from few donors. Rarefaction demonstrated incomplete sorted-subset sequencing despite large depth.

Division of CD4+ cells produced a CD45RA+ naive subset and a CD45RA-negative memory subset. Libraries were prepared by immunoSEQ multiplex PCR; TCRdb keeps only in-frame clonotypes and omits some of them. The sample shows millions of clones, 90% to 95% of them seen only once. The CDR3 length is 14 residues. CDR1 and CDR2 from the germline V gene are SSHAT and FNYEAQ (reference sequence). The sequenced material came from naive CD4+ T cells sorted from blood. Subset meaning: CD45RA+ positively selected. The chain has TRBV7-7 and TRBJ2-3; a weak D match, TRBD1 (5 bases). The clonotype comes from a man aged 18 to 29 in good health. CDR3 region: CASSQTASTDTQYF. The CDR3 nucleotides are TGTGCTAGCAGCCAGACAGCTAGCACAGATACGCAGTATTTT.